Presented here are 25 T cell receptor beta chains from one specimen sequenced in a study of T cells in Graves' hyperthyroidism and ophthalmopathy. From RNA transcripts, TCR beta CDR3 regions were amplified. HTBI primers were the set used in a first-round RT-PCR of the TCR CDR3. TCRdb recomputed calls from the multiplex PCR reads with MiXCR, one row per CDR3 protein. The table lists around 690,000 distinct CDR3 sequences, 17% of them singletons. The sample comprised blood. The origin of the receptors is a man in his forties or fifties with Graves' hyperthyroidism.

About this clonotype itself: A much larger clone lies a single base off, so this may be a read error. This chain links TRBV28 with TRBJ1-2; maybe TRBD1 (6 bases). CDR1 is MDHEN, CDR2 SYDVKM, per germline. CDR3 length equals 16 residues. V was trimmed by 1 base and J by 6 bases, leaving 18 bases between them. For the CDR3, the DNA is TGTGCCAGCAGTTTATCCCGAACAGGGAGGTGGGATGGCTACACCTTC. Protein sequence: CASSLSRTGRWDGYTF.

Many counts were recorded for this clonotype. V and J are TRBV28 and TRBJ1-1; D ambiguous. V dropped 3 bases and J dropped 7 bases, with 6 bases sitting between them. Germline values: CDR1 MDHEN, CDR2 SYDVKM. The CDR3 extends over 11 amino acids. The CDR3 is CASSFAREAFF. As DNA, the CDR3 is TGTGCCAGCAGTTTCGCTCGTGAAGCTTTCTTT.

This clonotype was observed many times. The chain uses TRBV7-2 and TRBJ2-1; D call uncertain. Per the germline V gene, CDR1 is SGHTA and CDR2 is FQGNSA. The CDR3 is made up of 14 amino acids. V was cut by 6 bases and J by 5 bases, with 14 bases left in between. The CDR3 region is CASRTPGQHNEQFF. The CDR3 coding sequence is TGTGCCAGCAGAACTCCGGGTCAGCACAATGAGCAGTTCTTC.

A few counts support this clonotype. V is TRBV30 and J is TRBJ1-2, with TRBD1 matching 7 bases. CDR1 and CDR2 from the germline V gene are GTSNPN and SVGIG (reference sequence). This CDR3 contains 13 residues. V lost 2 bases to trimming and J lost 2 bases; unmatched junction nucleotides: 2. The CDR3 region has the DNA TGTGCCTGGAGTTTACAGGGGAACTATGGCTACACCTTC. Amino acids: CAWSLQGNYGYTF.

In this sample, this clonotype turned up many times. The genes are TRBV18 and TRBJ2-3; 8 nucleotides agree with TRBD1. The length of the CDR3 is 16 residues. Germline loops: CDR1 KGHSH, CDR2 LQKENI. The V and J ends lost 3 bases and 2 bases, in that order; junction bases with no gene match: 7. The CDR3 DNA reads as TGTGCCAGCTCACCGACAGGGGTACGGTCCACAGATACGCAGTATTTT. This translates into CASSPTGVRSTDTQYF.

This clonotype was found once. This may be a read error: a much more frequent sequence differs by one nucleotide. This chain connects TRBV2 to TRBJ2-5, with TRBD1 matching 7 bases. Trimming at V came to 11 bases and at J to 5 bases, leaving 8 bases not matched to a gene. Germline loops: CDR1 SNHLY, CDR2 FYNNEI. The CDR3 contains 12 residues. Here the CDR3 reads CAGRNRGETQYF. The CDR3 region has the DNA TGTGCCGGACGGAACAGGGGTGAGACCCAGTACTTC.

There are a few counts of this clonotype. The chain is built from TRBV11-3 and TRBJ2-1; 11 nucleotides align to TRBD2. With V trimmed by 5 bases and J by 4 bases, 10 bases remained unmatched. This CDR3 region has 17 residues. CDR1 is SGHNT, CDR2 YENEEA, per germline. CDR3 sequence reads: CASSAYSLAGGYNEQFF. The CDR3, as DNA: TGTGCCAGCAGCGCTTACTCTCTAGCGGGGGGATACAATGAGCAGTTCTTC.

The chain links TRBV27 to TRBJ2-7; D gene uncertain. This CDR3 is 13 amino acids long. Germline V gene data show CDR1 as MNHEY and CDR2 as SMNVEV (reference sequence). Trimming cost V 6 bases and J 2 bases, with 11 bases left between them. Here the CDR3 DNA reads TGTGCCAGCAGGGACGTGGAAACCTACGAGCAGTACTTC. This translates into CASRDVETYEQYF.

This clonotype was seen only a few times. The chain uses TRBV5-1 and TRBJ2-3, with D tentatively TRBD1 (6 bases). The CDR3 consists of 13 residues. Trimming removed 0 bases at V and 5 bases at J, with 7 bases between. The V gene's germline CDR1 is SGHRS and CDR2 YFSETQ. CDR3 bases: TGCGCCAGCAGCTTGGAGGGGGAAGATACGCAGTATTTT. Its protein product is CASSLEGEDTQYF.

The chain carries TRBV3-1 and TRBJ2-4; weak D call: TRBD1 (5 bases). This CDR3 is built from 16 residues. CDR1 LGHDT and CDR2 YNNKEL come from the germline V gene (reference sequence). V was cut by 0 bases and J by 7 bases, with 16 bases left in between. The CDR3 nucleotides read TGTGCCAGCAGCCAAGATCCGTTTTGGACATCGAACATTCAGTACTTC. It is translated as CASSQDPFWTSNIQYF.

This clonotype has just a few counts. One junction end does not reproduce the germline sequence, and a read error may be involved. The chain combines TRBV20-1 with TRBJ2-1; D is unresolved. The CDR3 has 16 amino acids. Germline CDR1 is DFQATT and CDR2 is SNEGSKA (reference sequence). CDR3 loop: CSARGSGSSRGNEQLF. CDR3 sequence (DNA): TGCAGTGCTAGAGGATCCGGGTCCTCCCGTGGGAATGAGCAGCTCTTC.

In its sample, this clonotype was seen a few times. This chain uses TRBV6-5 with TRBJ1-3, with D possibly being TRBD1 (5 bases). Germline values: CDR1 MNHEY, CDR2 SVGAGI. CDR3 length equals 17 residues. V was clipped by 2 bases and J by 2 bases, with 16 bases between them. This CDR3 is CASSYRAQWGAGNTIYF. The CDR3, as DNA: TGTGCCAGCAGTTACCGGGCCCAGTGGGGGGCTGGAAACACCATATATTTT.

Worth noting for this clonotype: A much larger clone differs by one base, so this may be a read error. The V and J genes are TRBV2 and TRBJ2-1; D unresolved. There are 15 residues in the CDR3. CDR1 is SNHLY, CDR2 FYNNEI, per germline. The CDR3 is CASGEGRSSYNEQFF. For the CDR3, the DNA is TGTGCCAGCGGTGAAGGACGCAGCTCCTACAATGAGCAGTTCTTC.

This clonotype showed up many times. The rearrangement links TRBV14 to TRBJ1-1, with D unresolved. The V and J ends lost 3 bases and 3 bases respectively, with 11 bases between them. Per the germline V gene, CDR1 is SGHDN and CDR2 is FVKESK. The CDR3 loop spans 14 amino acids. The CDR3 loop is CASSQRTGHTEAFF. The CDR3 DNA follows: TGTGCCAGCAGCCAGAGGACCGGACACACTGAAGCTTTCTTT.

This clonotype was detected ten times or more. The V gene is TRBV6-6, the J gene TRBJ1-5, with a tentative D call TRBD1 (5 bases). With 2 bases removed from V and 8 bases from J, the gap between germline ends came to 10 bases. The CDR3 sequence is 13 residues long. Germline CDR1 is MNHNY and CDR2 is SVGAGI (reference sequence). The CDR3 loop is CASSYGGSEPQHF. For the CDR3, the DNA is TGTGCCAGCAGTTACGGGGGGAGTGAGCCCCAGCATTTT.

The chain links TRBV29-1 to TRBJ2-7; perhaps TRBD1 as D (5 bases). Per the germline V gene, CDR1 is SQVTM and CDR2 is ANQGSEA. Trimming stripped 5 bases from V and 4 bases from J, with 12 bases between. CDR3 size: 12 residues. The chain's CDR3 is CSVKGQPYEQYF. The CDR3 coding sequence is TGCAGCGTTAAAGGACAACCGTACGAGCAGTACTTC.

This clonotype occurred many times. The CDR3 loop is CASSFDIDTQYF. The DNA of the CDR3 is TGTGCCAGCAGCTTTGATATAGATACGCAGTATTTT. This chain connects TRBV5-4 to TRBJ2-3; unclear D gene. The V end was cut by 2 bases, the J end by 5 bases, with 6 bases between. From germline, CDR1 is SGHNT and CDR2 YYREEE (reference sequence). The CDR3 has 12 residues.

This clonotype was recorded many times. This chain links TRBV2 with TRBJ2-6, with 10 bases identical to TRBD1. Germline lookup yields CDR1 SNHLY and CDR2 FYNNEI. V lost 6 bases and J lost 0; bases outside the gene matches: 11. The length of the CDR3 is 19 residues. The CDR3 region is CASRGPRTGGSSGANVLTF. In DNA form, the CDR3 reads TGTGCCAGCAGGGGGCCCCGGACAGGGGGAAGCTCTGGGGCCAACGTCCTGACTTTC.

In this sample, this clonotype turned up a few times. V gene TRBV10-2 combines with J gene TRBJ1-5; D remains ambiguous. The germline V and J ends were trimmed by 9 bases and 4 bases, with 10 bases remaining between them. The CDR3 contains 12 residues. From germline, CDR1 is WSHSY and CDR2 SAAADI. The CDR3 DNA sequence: TGCGCCAGTCGATCCATGAATCAGCCCCAGCATTTT. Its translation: CASRSMNQPQHF.

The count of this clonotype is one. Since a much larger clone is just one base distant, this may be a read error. The CDR3 nucleotides read TGCGCCGGCAGCTTCGGGGGGGCTAGCACAGATACGCAGTATTTT. Protein sequence: CAGSFGGASTDTQYF. V and J are TRBV5-1 and TRBJ2-3; 8 bases are shared with TRBD2. The CDR3 sequence is 15 residues long. The germline V gene encodes CDR1 SGHRS and CDR2 YFSETQ.

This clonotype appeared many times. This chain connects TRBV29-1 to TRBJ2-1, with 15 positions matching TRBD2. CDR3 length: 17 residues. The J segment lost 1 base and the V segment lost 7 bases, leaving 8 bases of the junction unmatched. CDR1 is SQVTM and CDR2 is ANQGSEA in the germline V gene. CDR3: CSAAGLAGGLSYNEQFF. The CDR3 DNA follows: TGCAGCGCCGCGGGACTAGCGGGGGGCCTTTCCTACAATGAGCAGTTCTTC.

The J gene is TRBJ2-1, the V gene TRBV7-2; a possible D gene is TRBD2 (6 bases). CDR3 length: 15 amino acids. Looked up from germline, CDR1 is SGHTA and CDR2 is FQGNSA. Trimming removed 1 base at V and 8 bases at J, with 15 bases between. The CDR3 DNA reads TGTGCCAGCAGCTTAGAAGGGGCGACTAGGTATGAGCAGTTCTTC. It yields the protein CASSLEGATRYEQFF.

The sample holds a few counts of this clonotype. CDR3 residues: CASSYSSSSDYEQYF. As DNA, the CDR3 is TGTGCCAGCAGTTACTCGAGCTCTAGCGACTACGAGCAGTACTTC. J is TRBJ2-7 and V is TRBV6-2 or TRBV6-3; possible D gene TRBD2, 6 bases. Trimming left V 0 bases short and J 3 bases short, with 12 bases between. CDR1 and CDR2 (germline): MNHEY, SVGEGT. This CDR3 comprises 15 residues.

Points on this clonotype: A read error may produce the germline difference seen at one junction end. The CDR3 sequence: CARGLGLSGVAETQYF. The CDR3 nucleotides read TGTGCTCGTGGTCTCGGACTATCTGGAGTGGCAGAGACCCAGTACTTC. The chain couples TRBV12-5 to TRBJ2-5; possible D gene TRBD2, 6 bases. Germline CDR1 and CDR2: LGHNT and FRNRAP. CDR3 length: 16 amino acids.

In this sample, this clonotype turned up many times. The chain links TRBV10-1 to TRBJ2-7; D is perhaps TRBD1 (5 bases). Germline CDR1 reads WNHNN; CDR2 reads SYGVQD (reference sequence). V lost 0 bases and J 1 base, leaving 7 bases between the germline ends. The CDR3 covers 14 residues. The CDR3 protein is CASSESPGSYEQYF. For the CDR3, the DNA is TGCGCCAGCAGTGAGTCCCCAGGGTCCTACGAGCAGTACTTC.